This T cell receptor (beta chain) was found in a study of shared clonotypes between healthy human individuals. Whole-study findings and limits: Large depth notwithstanding, sorted-subset sequencing proved incomplete by rarefaction. Memory subsets generally showed lower estimated richness than naive subsets. Relative to their counterparts shared across all four donors, non-shared clonotypes exhibited diminished generation probabilities.

Clones were read by immunoSEQ multiplex PCR, and TCRdb kept only the in-frame ones, dropping some. The sample has about 1.1 million clones, 70% to 80% seen once. Germline V CDR1 and CDR2: SGHRS, YFSETQ. The CDR3 runs 14 residues. V gave up 4 bases and J gave up 4 bases, with 12 bases separating them. A note on this clone: Its antigen is currently unknown.

The sequence came from a man younger than 35 in good health. Some clones in this sample may be carry-over from other donors' samples. This chain joins TRBV5-1 and TRBJ2-1; tentatively, D is TRBD1 (5 bases). Sequenced: memory CD4+ T cells from PBMCs. Sample subset: CD45RA-negative fraction. The CDR3 DNA reads as TGCGCCAGCAGCAGTGCGACAGAATACAATGAGCAGTTCTTC. It encodes CASSSATEYNEQFF.